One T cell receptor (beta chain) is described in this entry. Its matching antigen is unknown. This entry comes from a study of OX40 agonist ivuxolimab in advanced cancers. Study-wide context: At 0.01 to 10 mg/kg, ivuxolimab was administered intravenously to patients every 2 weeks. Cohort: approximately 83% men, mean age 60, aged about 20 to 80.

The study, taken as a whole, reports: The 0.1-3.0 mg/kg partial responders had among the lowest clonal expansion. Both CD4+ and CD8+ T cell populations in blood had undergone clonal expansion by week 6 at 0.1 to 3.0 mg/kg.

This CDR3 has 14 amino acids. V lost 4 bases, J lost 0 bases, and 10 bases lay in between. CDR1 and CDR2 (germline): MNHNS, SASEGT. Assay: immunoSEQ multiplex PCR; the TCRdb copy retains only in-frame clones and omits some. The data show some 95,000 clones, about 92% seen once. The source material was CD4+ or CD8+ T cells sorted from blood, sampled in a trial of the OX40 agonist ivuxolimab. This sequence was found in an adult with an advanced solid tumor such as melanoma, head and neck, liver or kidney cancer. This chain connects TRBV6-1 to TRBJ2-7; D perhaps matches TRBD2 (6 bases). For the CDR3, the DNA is TGTGCCAGCAGTGCGAAGACTAGCTCCTACGAGCAGTACTTC. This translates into CASSAKTSSYEQYF.